A selection of T cell receptor beta chains follows, all from one sample in a study of graft-versus-host responses after intestinal transplantation. Assay: immunoSEQ multiplex PCR; the TCRdb copy retains only in-frame clones and omits some. The sample records some 90,000 clones, around nine tenths being singletons. Antigens for these TCRs are unknown. Specimen: unstimulated CD8+ T cells sorted from spleen or lymph node cells, collected before intestinal transplant. The origin of the receptors is a human donor who received an intestinal transplant. Each CDR3 is given with its conserved first and last residue. A D gene is named only where the DNA matches it firmly. Clone sizes are given selectively: once, few, many, or a class where the clone is expanded.

CDR3,DNA,D,size,V,J,length
CASSLDYRGETQYF,TGTGCCAGCAGCTTGGACTACAGGGGGGAGACCCAGTACTTC,TRBD1,.,TRBV5-4,TRBJ2-5,14
CASSPRRGPYEQYF,TGTGCCAGCAGCCCTCGCCGGGGGCCGTACGAGCAGTACTTC,.,.,TRBV9,TRBJ2-7,14
CAISEMGGGLDTQYF,TGTGCCATCAGTGAGATGGGGGGCGGCTTGGATACGCAGTATTTT,.,once,TRBV10-3,TRBJ2-3,15
CASGNPPQTQYF,TGTGCTAGTGGTAACCCTCCCCAGACCCAGTACTTC,.,.,TRBV12-5,TRBJ2-5,12
CASSHRQGAYNEQFF,TGCGCCAGCAGCCACAGGCAGGGGGCCTACAATGAGCAGTTCTTC,TRBD1,.,TRBV4-1,TRBJ2-1,15
CASSTNRGFYDEQYF,TGTGCCAGCAGCACCAACAGGGGCTTTTACGACGAGCAGTACTTC,.,.,TRBV21-1,TRBJ2-7,15
CASSVGSGLITEAFF,TGTGCCAGCAGCGTAGGATCAGGGTTGATCACTGAAGCTTTCTTT,.,.,TRBV9,TRBJ1-1,15
CASSNGGGRHNEKLFF,TGTGCCAGCAGCAACGGCGGGGGACGGCATAATGAAAAACTGTTTTTT,.,.,TRBV7-9,TRBJ1-4,16
CASSVTGSLGAQHF,TGTGCCAGCAGCGTGACAGGGTCCCTAGGGGCCCAGCATTTT,TRBD1,.,TRBV5-6,TRBJ1-5,14
CASSLSMNSYEQYF,TGTGCCAGCAGTTTATCGATGAACTCCTACGAGCAGTACTTC,.,.,TRBV27,TRBJ2-7,14
CASSATGETEAFF,TGTGCCAGCAGCGCCACAGGGGAAACTGAAGCTTTCTTT,TRBD1,.,TRBV9,TRBJ1-1,13
CASSKRDGVGQGAQSSYEQYF,.,.,.,TRBV21-1,TRBJ2-7,21
CASSLSSTGNTGELFF,TGTGCCAGCAGCTTGAGTTCGACAGGCAACACCGGGGAGCTGTTTTTT,.,.,TRBV7-9,TRBJ2-2,16
CASSVATGGSYEQYF,TGTGCCAGCAGTGTCGCGACAGGGGGCAGCTACGAGCAGTACTTC,TRBD1,.,TRBV27,TRBJ2-7,15
CASSLQRGGYSYNEQFF,TGTGCCAGCAGTTTACAGCGCGGGGGGTACTCCTACAATGAGCAGTTCTTC,TRBD2,.,TRBV27,TRBJ2-1,17
CAMGLAGYNEQFF,TGTGCCATGGGACTAGCGGGGTACAATGAGCAGTTCTTC,TRBD2,.,TRBV2,TRBJ2-1,13
CASSLVGGGNIQYF,TGTGCCAGCAGTTTAGTTGGGGGGGGAAACATTCAGTACTTC,TRBD2,.,TRBV27,TRBJ2-4,14
CAWSNFDGSYEQYF,TGTGCCTGGAGCAACTTCGACGGATCCTACGAGCAGTACTTC,.,.,TRBV30,TRBJ2-7,14
CASSLGSYYEQYF,TGTGCCAGCAGTTTAGGGAGCTACTACGAGCAGTACTTC,.,.,TRBV27,TRBJ2-7,13
CASREETGNADTQYF,TGTGCCAGTAGGGAGGAGACAGGGAATGCAGATACGCAGTATTTT,TRBD1,.,TRBV19,TRBJ2-3,15
CASSSQGQGRETQYF,TGTGCCAGCAGCTCCCAAGGACAGGGTCGAGAGACCCAGTACTTC,TRBD1,.,TRBV7-9,TRBJ2-5,15
CASSQPGNSAEAFF,TGCGCCAGCAGCCAACCGGGAAACTCGGCCGAAGCTTTCTTT,.,.,TRBV4-1,TRBJ1-1,14
CAWADLNSPLHF,TGTGCCTGGGCCGACCTTAATTCACCCCTCCACTTT,.,.,TRBV30,TRBJ1-6,12
CASSFEDLTDTQYF,TGCGCCAGCAGTTTCGAGGACCTCACAGATACGCAGTATTTT,.,.,TRBV10-2,TRBJ2-3,14
CASSPRIGGETQYF,TGTGCCAGCAGCCCAAGGATAGGCGGGGAGACCCAGTACTTC,.,.,TRBV7-9,TRBJ2-5,14
CATSREPLEQGAAYEQYF,TGTGCCACCAGCAGAGAGCCCTTAGAACAGGGGGCAGCCTACGAGCAGTACTTC,TRBD1,.,TRBV15,TRBJ2-7,18
CASSLGSPINEKLFF,TGTGCCAGCAGCTTAGGCAGTCCGATTAATGAAAAACTGTTTTTT,.,.,TRBV7-6,TRBJ1-4,15
CASSPDLDTQYF,TGTGCCAGCAGCCCCGACCTGGATACGCAGTATTTT,.,.,TRBV5-4,TRBJ2-3,12
CASSVGGTFRLEPYNEQFF,TGTGCCAGCAGCGTAGGGGGGACTTTCCGGCTAGAACCCTACAATGAGCAGTTCTTC,.,.,TRBV9,TRBJ2-1,19
CASSDGPLRRPF,TGTGCCAGCAGCGACGGCCCTCTTAGAAGGCCCTTC,.,.,TRBV2,TRBJ1-2,12
CASSLGIGPQETQYF,TGTGCCAGCAGCTTAGGTATCGGGCCTCAAGAGACCCAGTACTTC,.,once,TRBV7-9,TRBJ2-5,15
CASSLGQGGEQFF,TGTGCCAGCAGTTTAGGACAGGGGGGCGAGCAGTTCTTC,TRBD1,.,TRBV27,TRBJ2-1,13
CASSSKSLEETQYF,TGCGCCAGCAGCTCAAAATCACTGGAAGAGACCCAGTACTTC,.,.,TRBV5-1,TRBJ2-5,14
CASSLTYNSPLHF,TGTGCCAGCAGTTTAACTTATAATTCACCCCTCCACTTT,.,.,TRBV28,TRBJ1-6,13
CASSVGQGGYGYTF,TGCGCCAGCAGCGTGGGACAGGGCGGATATGGCTACACCTTC,TRBD1,.,TRBV5-1,TRBJ1-2,14
CASSLGGGGNYGYTF,TGTGCCAGCAGCTTAGGAGGGGGAGGAAACTATGGCTACACCTTC,.,.,TRBV13,TRBJ1-2,15
CASSQLAGADTQYF,TGCGCCAGCAGCCAACTAGCGGGAGCAGATACGCAGTATTTT,TRBD2,.,TRBV4-1,TRBJ2-3,14
CASSADPSEQFF,TGTGCCAGCAGCGCAGACCCTAGTGAGCAGTTCTTC,.,.,TRBV9,TRBJ2-1,12
CASSLVGGKKGANVLTF,TGTGCCAGCAGCTTAGTTGGGGGAAAGAAGGGGGCCAACGTCCTGACTTTC,.,.,TRBV11-2,TRBJ2-6,17
CASSPRTGSPYEQYF,TGTGCCAGCAGCCCTAGGACAGGTTCCCCCTACGAGCAGTACTTC,TRBD1,.,TRBV9,TRBJ2-7,15
CASSWTGPNEKLFF,TGTGCCAGCAGCTGGACAGGTCCTAATGAAAAACTGTTTTTT,TRBD1,.,TRBV11-2,TRBJ1-4,14
CSAAGGTQAIGPNEKLFF,TGCAGCGCCGCAGGAGGGACACAGGCCATAGGGCCTAATGAAAAACTGTTTTTT,.,.,TRBV29-1,TRBJ1-4,18
CASSLALLGQPQHF,TGTGCCAGCAGCTTGGCCCTCTTGGGGCAGCCCCAGCATTTT,.,.,TRBV7-6,TRBJ1-5,14
CASSVGDSQYYTQYF,TGTGCCAGCAGCGTAGGGGACAGTCAATACTATACGCAGTATTTT,TRBD1,.,TRBV9,TRBJ2-3,15
CASSLGGGYGYTF,TGTGCCAGCAGCCTCGGGGGCGGATATGGCTACACCTTC,.,once,TRBV27,TRBJ1-2,13
CASSMATVYYGYTF,TGTGCCAGCAGCATGGCGACAGTCTACTATGGCTACACCTTC,.,.,TRBV9,TRBJ1-2,14
CAWSVELAGVYEQYF,TGTGCCTGGAGTGTAGAACTAGCGGGAGTGTACGAGCAGTACTTC,TRBD2,.,TRBV30,TRBJ2-7,15
CASSLAQGDKAFF,TGTGCCAGCAGCTTAGCTCAGGGTGACAAAGCTTTCTTT,.,medium-sized,TRBV11-2,TRBJ1-1,13
CASSPTYYNEQFF,TGTGCCAGCAGCCCGACTTACTACAATGAGCAGTTCTTC,.,once,TRBV5-5,TRBJ2-1,13
CASSLFPTGANEKLFF,TGTGCCAGCAGCTTATTTCCGACAGGAGCAAATGAAAAACTGTTTTTT,.,.,TRBV11-2,TRBJ1-4,16
CASSSDQGYNEQFF,TGTGCCAGCAGCTCGGACCAGGGGTACAATGAGCAGTTCTTC,.,.,TRBV13,TRBJ2-1,14
CASGPLDSQETQYF,TGTGCTAGTGGCCCGCTCGACAGCCAAGAGACCCAGTACTTC,.,.,TRBV12-5,TRBJ2-5,14
CASSPRGKVLRSSYEQYF,TGCGCCAGCAGCCCCCGGGGAAAGGTCCTAAGGAGCTCCTACGAGCAGTACTTC,.,.,TRBV4-1,TRBJ2-7,18
CASSLAGSLTYNEQFF,TGTGCCAGCAGCCTAGCAGGGTCCCTCACCTACAATGAGCAGTTCTTC,.,.,TRBV9,TRBJ2-1,16
CASSLRGSYNEQFF,TGTGCCAGCAGTTTGAGGGGCTCCTACAATGAGCAGTTCTTC,.,.,TRBV28,TRBJ2-1,14